A single TCR beta chain is shown here with its context. No antigen is known for it. This sample is part of a study of cytomegalovirus exposure and HLA in healthy donors. The study, taken as a whole, reports: A later examination showed that TCR association rates differed by HLA locus, with DRB1 most and HLA-C fewest. Cytomegalovirus association was listed for about 170 TCR beta chains. Of the V segments, some could not be distinguished, including TRBV6-2 and TRBV6-3, and were excluded.

V lost 2 bases to trimming and J lost 13 bases; unmatched junction nucleotides: 6. CDR1 and CDR2 from the germline V gene are SGHTA and FQGTGA. CDR3 length equals 13 residues. Use of 60 Vbeta and 13 Jbeta primers characterized the PCR. Clones were sequenced by immunoSEQ multiplex PCR, and TCRdb holds only the in-frame ones, with some missing. This table holds approximately 190,000 clones, roughly 74% found once. The rearrangement uses TRBV7-3 and TRBJ2-1; 9 bases fit TRBD1. The source material was PBMCs. This TCR derives from a woman in her 30s in good health and CMV-seropositive. The CDR3 bases are TGTGCCAGCAGCTTACGTCGGGACAGGGCCCAGTTCTTC. Translated: CASSLRRDRAQFF.